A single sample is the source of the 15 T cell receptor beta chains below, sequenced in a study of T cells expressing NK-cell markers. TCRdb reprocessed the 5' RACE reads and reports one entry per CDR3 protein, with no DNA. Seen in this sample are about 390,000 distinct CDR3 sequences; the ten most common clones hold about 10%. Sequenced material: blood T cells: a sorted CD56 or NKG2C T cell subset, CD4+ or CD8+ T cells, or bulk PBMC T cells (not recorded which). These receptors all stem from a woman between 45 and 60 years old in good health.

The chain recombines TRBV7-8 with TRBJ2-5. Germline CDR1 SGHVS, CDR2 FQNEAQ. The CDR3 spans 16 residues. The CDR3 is CASSLGPDPYQETQYF.

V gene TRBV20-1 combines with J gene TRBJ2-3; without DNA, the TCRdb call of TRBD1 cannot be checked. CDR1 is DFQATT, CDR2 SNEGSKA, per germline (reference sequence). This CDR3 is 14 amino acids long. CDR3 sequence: CSVGTGASTDTQYF.

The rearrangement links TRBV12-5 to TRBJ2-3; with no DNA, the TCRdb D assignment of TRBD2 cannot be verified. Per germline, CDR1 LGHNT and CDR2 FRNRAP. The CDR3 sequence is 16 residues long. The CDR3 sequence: CASGLAGGGQPITQYF.

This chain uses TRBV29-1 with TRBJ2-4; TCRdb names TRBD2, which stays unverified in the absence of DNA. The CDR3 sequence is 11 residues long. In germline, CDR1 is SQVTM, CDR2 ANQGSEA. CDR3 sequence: CSVGLKDIQYF. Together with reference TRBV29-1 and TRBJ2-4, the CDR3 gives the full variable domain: SAVISQKPSRDICQRGTSLTIQCQVDSQVTMMFWYRQQPGQSLTLIATANQGSEATYESGFVIDKFPISRPNLTFSTLTVSNMSPEDSSIYLCSVGLKDIQYFGAGTRLSVL.

The CDR3 here is CASSQVPLATDTQYF. This sequence joins TRBV14 and TRBJ2-3; checking the TCRdb D call of TRBD1 is not possible without DNA. CDR1 and CDR2 from the germline V gene are SGHDN and FVKESK. The length of the CDR3 is 15 residues.

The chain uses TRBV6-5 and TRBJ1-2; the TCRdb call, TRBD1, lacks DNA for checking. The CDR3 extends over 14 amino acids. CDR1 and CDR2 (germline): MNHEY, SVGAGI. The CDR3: CASSPTGFGYGYTF.

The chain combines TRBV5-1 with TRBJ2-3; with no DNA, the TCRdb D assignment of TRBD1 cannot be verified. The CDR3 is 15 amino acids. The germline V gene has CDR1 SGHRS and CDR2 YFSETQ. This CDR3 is CASSLAGPSMDTQYF.

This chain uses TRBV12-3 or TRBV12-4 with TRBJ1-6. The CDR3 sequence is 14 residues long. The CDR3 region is CASSFLANNSPLHF.

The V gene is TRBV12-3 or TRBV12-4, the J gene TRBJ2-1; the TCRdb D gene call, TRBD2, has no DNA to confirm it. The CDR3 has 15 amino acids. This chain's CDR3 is CASSLGLAGHPEQFF.

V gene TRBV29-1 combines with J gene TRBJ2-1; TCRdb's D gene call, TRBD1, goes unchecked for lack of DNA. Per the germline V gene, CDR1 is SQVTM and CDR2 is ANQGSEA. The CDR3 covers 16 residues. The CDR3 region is CSVLQLRDRGYNEQFF.

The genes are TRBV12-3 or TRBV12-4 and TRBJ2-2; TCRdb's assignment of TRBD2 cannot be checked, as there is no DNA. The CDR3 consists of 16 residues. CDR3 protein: CASRSRERGSTGELFF.

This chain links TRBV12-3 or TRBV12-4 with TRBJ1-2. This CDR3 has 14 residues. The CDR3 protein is CASSFVQWIYGYTF.

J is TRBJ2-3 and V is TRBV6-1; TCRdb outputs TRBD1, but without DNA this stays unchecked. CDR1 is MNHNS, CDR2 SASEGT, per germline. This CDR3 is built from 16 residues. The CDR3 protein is CASSEAGGGSTDTQYF.

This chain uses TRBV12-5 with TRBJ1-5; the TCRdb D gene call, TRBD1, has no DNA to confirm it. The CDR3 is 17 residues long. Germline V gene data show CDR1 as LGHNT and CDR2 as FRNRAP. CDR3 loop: CASGLVLGQGRNQPQHF.

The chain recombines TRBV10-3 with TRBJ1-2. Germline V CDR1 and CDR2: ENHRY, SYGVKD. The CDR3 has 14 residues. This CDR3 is CAITARQANYGYTF.